This entry is about one TCR beta chain. The antigen is unknown. This specimen belongs to a study of T cell responses to AZD1222 COVID-19 vaccine. Notes on the study in general: Nearly half of spike-specific TCRs reportedly go after variant regions that carry no mutations.

Measured with immunoSEQ multiplex PCR; TCRdb has only the in-frame clones, and not every one. The data hold roughly 250,000 clones, with just over 90% observed a single time. The receptor was derived from an adult in good health. The material was peripheral blood, obtained on day 0 of AZD1222 vaccination.

The CDR3 spells CASSPGQSYEQYF. CDR3 in DNA: TGCGCCAGCAGCCCGGGACAGTCCTACGAGCAGTACTTC. This chain joins TRBV5-1 and TRBJ2-7; TRBD1 matches 7 bases. The J segment lost 1 base and the V segment lost 4 bases, leaving 2 bases of the junction unmatched. Germline V gives CDR1 SGHRS, CDR2 YFSETQ. CDR3 length equals 13 residues.